These 30 T cell receptor beta chains share one sample of origin, sequenced in a study of T cells in Graves' hyperthyroidism and ophthalmopathy. Using RNA transcripts as the source, TCR beta CDR3 regions were amplified. First-round RT-PCR targeting the TCR CDR3 was performed with the HTBI primer set. MiXCR, run by TCRdb on the multiplex PCR reads, gives a single entry per CDR3 protein. The repertoire holds around 690,000 distinct CDR3 sequences, with 20% to 25% as singletons. What was sequenced was blood. The receptor source for this set is a man aged 25-45 years with Graves' ophthalmopathy.

This clonotype showed up just a few times. The V and J genes are TRBV6-1 and TRBJ2-7; possibly TRBD1 for D (6 bases). Trimming pared 3 bases from V and 3 bases from J, leaving 12 bases between. This CDR3 contains 14 residues. Germline V gene lookup returns CDR1 MNHNS and CDR2 SASEGT. CDR3 nucleotide sequence: TGTGCCAGCAGTGAGATGACAGGCGACTACGAGCAGTACTTC. It is translated as CASSEMTGDYEQYF.

The sample holds many counts of this clonotype. V and J are TRBV11-2 and TRBJ1-2; maybe TRBD1 (5 bases). From germline, CDR1 is SGHAT and CDR2 FQNNGV. This CDR3 has 12 residues. V was clipped by 4 bases and J by 6 bases, with 9 bases between them. CDR3 region: CASSSPGDGYTF. DNA for the CDR3: TGTGCCAGCAGCTCCCCGGGGGATGGCTACACCTTC.

This chain links TRBV10-3 with TRBJ2-4, with TRBD1 identical over 8 bases. This CDR3 region has 14 residues. Germline V gene data show CDR1 as ENHRY and CDR2 as SYGVKD. After removal of 3 bases from V and 7 bases from J, the junction contained 5 bases not matched to a gene. DNA for the CDR3: TGTGCCATCAGTGAACCAGGGGGCGGGAACATTCAGTACTTC. Translated: CAISEPGGGNIQYF.

This clonotype was detected only a few times. V gene TRBV13 combines with J gene TRBJ2-7; tentative D call: TRBD2 (6 bases). With 5 bases removed from V and 1 base from J, the gap between germline ends came to 12 bases. Germline CDR1 PRHDT, CDR2 FYEKMQ (reference sequence). The CDR3 totals 14 residues. DNA for the CDR3: TGTGCCAGCAGCGGAGGGATTACGTCCTACGAGCAGTACTTC. Translated, it gives CASSGGITSYEQYF. Combining the CDR3 with reference TRBV13 and TRBJ2-7 gives the whole variable domain AAGVIQSPRHLIKEKRETATLKCYPIPRHDTVYWYQQGPGQDPQFLISFYEKMQSDKGSIPDRFSAQQFSDYHSELNMSSLELGDSALYFCASSGGITSYEQYFGPGTRLTVT.

This clonotype has ten or more counts. This rearrangement joins TRBV7-9 to TRBJ2-3; 8 nucleotides agree with TRBD2. With V trimmed by 7 bases and J by 2 bases, 5 bases remained unmatched. The CDR3 loop spans 14 amino acids. Germline V gives CDR1 SEHNR, CDR2 FQNEAQ (reference sequence). Here the CDR3 DNA reads TGTGCCAGCATCACACTAGCGGCCACAGATACGCAGTATTTT. Protein sequence: CASITLAATDTQYF.

Turning to this clonotype: Compared with germline, one end of the junction differs, possibly owing to a read error. The chain carries TRBV7-8 and TRBJ1-5; D gene uncertain. The CDR3 extends over 15 amino acids. From germline, CDR1 is SGHVS and CDR2 FQNEAQ. The CDR3 DNA reads TGTGCCGGCAGCTTATATCGTGGGGAGTCTCAGCCCCAGCATTTT. This sequence encodes CAGSLYRGESQPQHF.

This clonotype was counted at least ten times. This sequence joins TRBV7-9 and TRBJ1-1; D call uncertain. V lost 5 bases to trimming and J lost 4 bases, with 11 bases between them. CDR3 length equals 13 residues. Germline V gene data show CDR1 as SEHNR and CDR2 as FQNEAQ (reference sequence). The CDR3 spells CASSLKGGTEAFF. The DNA for the CDR3 is TGTGCCAGCAGCCTAAAGGGCGGCACTGAAGCTTTCTTT. Filled out from reference TRBV7-9 and TRBJ1-1, the complete variable domain reads DTGVSQNPRHKITKRGQNVTFRCDPISEHNRLYWYRQTLGQGPEFLTYFQNEAQLEKSRLLSDRFSAERPKGSFSTLEIQRTEQGDSAMYLCASSLKGGTEAFFGQGTRLTVV.

This clonotype was observed a handful of times. This rearrangement joins TRBV10-3 to TRBJ1-1; TRBD1 aligns across 9 bases. CDR1 and CDR2 from the germline V gene are ENHRY and SYGVKD. This CDR3 has 14 amino acids. V was pared by 7 bases and J by 1 base, with 4 bases of the junction left unmatched. Here the CDR3 reads CAITATGGNTEAFF. For the CDR3, the DNA is TGTGCCATCACCGCGACAGGGGGGAACACTGAAGCTTTCTTT.

This clonotype was recorded at least ten times. The chain carries TRBV18 and TRBJ2-5; no definite D call. Germline V gene lookup returns CDR1 KGHSH and CDR2 LQKENI. The CDR3 sequence is 12 residues long. The V end was cut by 0 bases, the J end by 7 bases, with 6 bases between. The CDR3 reads CASSPPTGTQYF. The CDR3 DNA reads TGTGCCAGCTCACCACCAACCGGGACCCAGTACTTC.

This clonotype appeared many times. The gene calls are TRBV5-1 and TRBJ2-5, with D perhaps TRBD1 (6 bases). Per the germline V gene, CDR1 is SGHRS and CDR2 is YFSETQ. Trimming took 4 bases from V and 10 from J, leaving 14 bases between them. CDR3 length: 12 amino acids. Here the CDR3 reads CASSNVPQGQYF. The DNA for the CDR3 is TGCGCCAGCAGCAACGTACCACAGGGCCAGTACTTC.

This clonotype was seen only a few times. The chain links TRBV14 to TRBJ2-1, with D unclear. CDR3 size: 17 residues. Germline CDR1 and CDR2: SGHDN and FVKESK. Trimming left V 0 bases short and J 5 bases short, with 17 bases between. As DNA, the CDR3 is TGTGCCAGCAGCCAAGATTTAGGCTTAGGGATCGACAATGAGCAGTTCTTC. Its protein is CASSQDLGLGIDNEQFF.

This rearrangement joins TRBV24-1 to TRBJ2-3; 7 bases match TRBD2. V shed 0 bases, J shed 4 bases, and the junction held 3 bases outside the gene matches. In germline, CDR1 is KGHDR, CDR2 SFDVKD. This CDR3 contains 15 residues. The CDR3 is CATSDLGLGADTQYF. In DNA form, the CDR3 reads TGTGCCACCAGTGATTTGGGACTAGGCGCAGATACGCAGTATTTT.

V usage is TRBV20-1 and J usage is TRBJ1-5, with D perhaps matching TRBD1 (6 bases). Germline V lookup: CDR1 DFQATT, CDR2 SNEGSKA (reference sequence). The CDR3 is 16 residues long. V lost 0 bases to trimming and J lost 3 bases, with 15 bases between them. In DNA, the CDR3 is TGCAGTGCTAGAGATCGGGGGGCGCTTGCCAATCAGCCCCAGCATTTT. It encodes CSARDRGALANQPQHF.

Many counts were recorded for this clonotype. This sequence joins TRBV12-3 or TRBV12-4 and TRBJ1-2; 7 bases line up with TRBD1. The length of the CDR3 is 14 residues. The V segment lost 5 bases and the J segment 6 bases; nucleotides outside the gene matches: 9. As DNA, the CDR3 is TGTGCCAGCAGTCCCCTGACAGGGAGCCATGGCTACACCTTC. Translation: CASSPLTGSHGYTF.

This chain links TRBV2 with TRBJ1-3, with TRBD1 identical over 7 bases. The CDR3 consists of 15 residues. The junction had 5 bases not matched to a gene; V was cut back by 6 bases and J by 0 bases. The germline V gene encodes CDR1 SNHLY and CDR2 FYNNEI. The CDR3 is CASRLGQSSGNTIYF. In DNA form, the CDR3 reads TGTGCCAGCAGACTGGGACAGAGCTCTGGAAACACCATATATTTT.

The J gene is TRBJ1-2, the V gene TRBV5-6; a weak D match, TRBD1 (5 bases). V was pared by 4 bases and J by 4 bases, with 23 bases between. CDR1 is SGHDT, CDR2 YYEEEE, per germline. The CDR3 is 17 residues long. CDR3 sequence reads: CASSLGRREGTGYGYTF. In DNA, the CDR3 is TGTGCCAGCAGCCTAGGGAGAAGGGAGGGGACTGGCTATGGCTACACCTTC.

The sample holds a few counts of this clonotype. The chain recombines TRBV4-1 with TRBJ1-4; D unresolved. The germline gives CDR1 MGHRA, CDR2 YSYEKL. The V end was cut by 0 bases, the J end by 4 bases, with 9 bases between. The CDR3 length is 15 residues. CDR3 in DNA: TGCGCCAGCAGCCAAGAATTGGGGTATAATGAAAAACTGTTTTTT. It translates to CASSQELGYNEKLFF.

The chain links TRBV6-1 to TRBJ2-1; 9 bases are shared with TRBD1. Trimming cost V 6 bases and J 5 bases; bases outside gene matches: 11. This CDR3 spans 16 amino acids. Germline V gives CDR1 MNHNS, CDR2 SASEGT. The CDR3 DNA sequence: TGTGCCAGCAGACCTCGGGACAGGGTAAAGAACAATGAGCAGTTCTTC. It codes for CASRPRDRVKNNEQFF.

About this clonotype: This may arise from a read error, as a much more abundant clone is one base away. The chain couples TRBV2 to TRBJ2-1, with TRBD1 matching 10 bases. Germline CDR1 SNHLY, CDR2 FYNNEI. J gave up 4 bases and V 6 bases, and 9 bases lay outside the gene matches. The CDR3 runs 16 residues. Written as DNA, the CDR3 is TGTGCCAGCAGGACAGGGGGCCTATACCATTACAATGAGCAGTTCTTC. Its protein product is CASRTGGLYHYNEQFF. Drawing the rest from reference TRBV2 and TRBJ2-1, the complete variable domain is EPEVTQTPSHQVTQMGQEVILRCVPISNHLYFYWYRQILGQKVEFLVSFYNNEISEKSEIFDDQFSVERPDGSNFTLKIRSTKLEDSAMYFCASRTGGLYHYNEQFFGPGTRLTVL.

This clonotype came up a few times. The rearrangement uses TRBV6-5 and TRBJ2-1; possibly TRBD2 for D (5 bases). Trimming took off 2 bases at V and 6 bases at J, with 11 bases between the two ends. The CDR3 is made up of 14 amino acids. The germline V gene has CDR1 MNHEY and CDR2 SVGAGI. CDR3 bases: TGTGCCAGCAGTTACGACCCTACTAGCAATGAGCAGTTCTTC. It codes for CASSYDPTSNEQFF.

This clonotype was seen only a few times. The chain employs TRBV5-6 and TRBJ2-1; 9 bases map to TRBD2. The CDR3 sequence is 15 residues long. CDR1 is SGHDT and CDR2 is YYEEEE in the germline V gene. The trim removed 2 bases at V and 5 bases at J, leaving 5 bases unmatched. In DNA form, the CDR3 reads TGTGCCAGCAGCTTAGCGGGAGGAGACAACAATGAGCAGTTCTTC. Translating gives CASSLAGGDNNEQFF.

Only a few counts were recorded for this clonotype. The chain carries TRBV9 and TRBJ2-5; 7 nucleotides line up with TRBD1. With 4 bases clipped from V and 3 bases from J, the junction kept 6 bases outside the gene matches. The CDR3 spans 14 residues. The V gene's germline CDR1 is SGDLS and CDR2 YYNGEE. As DNA, the CDR3 is TGTGCCAGCAGCATCAACAGGGGTGAAGAGACCCAGTACTTC. As protein: CASSINRGEETQYF.

This clonotype was detected ten times or more. The V and J genes are TRBV30 and TRBJ2-1, with TRBD1 matching 9 bases. The CDR3 is made up of 15 amino acids. Germline trimming cut 3 bases from V and 12 bases from J; bases unmatched to any gene: 15. Germline V gives CDR1 GTSNPN, CDR2 SVGIG (reference sequence). CDR3 nucleotide sequence: TGTGCCTGGAGGGCAGGGACAGGGCGGTTGCAGACGCAGTTCTTC. This codes for CAWRAGTGRLQTQFF.

In its sample, this clonotype was seen a few times. The chain has TRBV2 and TRBJ2-6; D gene ambiguous. Deletions cut 10 bases from V and 0 bases from J, with 10 bases between. The germline CDR1 and CDR2 sequences are SNHLY and FYNNEI. The CDR3 is 14 residues long. The CDR3 protein is CAIQAFSGANVLTF. The CDR3 DNA sequence: TGTGCCATCCAAGCCTTCTCTGGGGCCAACGTCCTGACTTTC.

A few counts support this clonotype. The chain combines TRBV5-1 with TRBJ2-3; 13 bases are shared with TRBD2. J was trimmed by 0 bases and V by 5 bases; bases with no gene match: 6. CDR1 and CDR2 from the germline V gene are SGHRS and YFSETQ. The CDR3 length is 17 residues. Written as DNA, the CDR3 is TGCGCCAGCAGACCGGGGACTAGCGGGGCTAGCACAGATACGCAGTATTTT. This gives the protein CASRPGTSGASTDTQYF. The variable domain in full, completed from reference TRBV5-1 and TRBJ2-3, reads KAGVTQTPRYLIKTRGQQVTLSCSPISGHRSVSWYQQTPGQGLQFLFEYFSETQRNKGNFPGRFSGRQFSNSRSEMNVSTLELGDSALYLCASRPGTSGASTDTQYFGPGTRLTVL.

This sequence joins TRBV18 and TRBJ2-5; D assignment may be TRBD1 or TRBD2 (5 bases each). The CDR3 spans 14 residues. Germline V gene sequence: CDR1 KGHSH, CDR2 LQKENI. The V end was cut by 3 bases, the J end by 5 bases, with 13 bases between. The CDR3 DNA is TGTGCCAGCTCACCCGGGACCCTCATGGAGACCCAGTACTTC. Its translation: CASSPGTLMETQYF.

The chain employs TRBV24-1 and TRBJ2-2; D unclear. V dropped 7 bases and J dropped 6 bases, with 5 bases sitting between them. The CDR3 runs 11 residues. Germline V gene sequence: CDR1 KGHDR, CDR2 SFDVKD. The CDR3 DNA reads as TGTGCCACCAGGTCATCCGGGGAGCTGTTTTTT. Its protein is CATRSSGELFF.

This clonotype was seen more than once but under ten times. The CDR3 protein is CASSRGLASSSTDTQYF. CDR3 sequence (DNA): TGTGCCAGCAGTCGGGGACTAGCGTCCTCTAGCACAGATACGCAGTATTTT. The rearrangement joins TRBV6-1 to TRBJ2-3, with 10 bases lining up with TRBD2. V was pared by 5 bases and J by 0 bases, with 8 bases of the junction left unmatched. The CDR3 runs 17 residues. From germline, CDR1 is MNHNS and CDR2 SASEGT.

This clonotype came up a few times. The chain combines TRBV30 with TRBJ2-3; D is unresolved. This CDR3 is built from 12 residues. Trimming took off 0 bases at V and 6 bases at J, with 7 bases between the two ends. Looked up from germline, CDR1 is GTSNPN and CDR2 is SVGIG (reference sequence). This CDR3 reads CAWSVSPDTQYF. The CDR3 coding sequence is TGTGCCTGGAGTGTATCTCCGGATACGCAGTATTTT.

This clonotype was detected a few times. The CDR3 sequence is CASSGDTNYGYTF. CDR3 in DNA: TGCGCCAGCAGCGGGGATACTAACTATGGCTACACCTTC. This chain joins TRBV4-1 and TRBJ1-2; no firm D call. Germline V gene sequence: CDR1 MGHRA, CDR2 YSYEKL. The V end lost 5 bases, the J end lost 0 bases, and 7 bases lay between the germline ends. This CDR3 is 13 amino acids long.